This T cell receptor (beta chain) stems from a study of blood T cell repertoires in COVID-19. Germline loops: CDR1 SGDLS, CDR2 YYNGEE. V was trimmed by 5 bases and J by 4 bases, leaving 16 bases between them. The CDR3 totals 15 residues. TCRdb's copy holds only in-frame clones and misses some; the assay was immunoSEQ multiplex PCR. The profile covers 150,000 to 200,000 clones, with 87% appearing a single time and about 4.7% taken by the ten largest. The V call is TRBV9, the J call TRBJ2-1; D possibly corresponds to TRBD1 (8 bases). Sequenced sample: peripheral blood. The TCR comes from a human donor in a cohort sampled during active COVID-19. This CDR3 is CASSGQGGFYNEQFF. CDR3 bases: TGTGCCAGCAGTGGACAGGGAGGGTTTTACAATGAGCAGTTCTTC. The variable domain in full, completed from reference TRBV9 and TRBJ2-1, reads DSGVTQTPKHLITATGQRVTLRCSPRSGDLSVYWYQQSLDQGLQFLIQYYNGEERAKGNILERFSAQQFPDLHSELNLSSLELGDSALYFCASSGQGGFYNEQFFGPGTRLTVL.